Listed here are 5 T cell receptor beta chains from one sample, sequenced in a study of shared T cell receptors in the human thymus. Sequencing used immunoSEQ multiplex PCR; TCRdb keeps in-frame clones, though not all of them. The sample has some 760,000 clones, 80% to 90% seen once. This sample was also put to use in a study of human thymus T cells.

Sample: thymocytes. Receptor source: a girl under three years old with a congenital heart defect.

This chain's CDR3 is CASSPTRGPGYTF. In nucleotides, the CDR3 is TGTGCCAGCAGCCCGACCAGGGGGCCTGGCTACACCTTC. This chain links TRBV11-2 with TRBJ1-2, with TRBD1 matching 8 bases. Trimming at V came to 5 bases and at J to 7 bases, leaving 6 bases not matched to a gene. CDR3 size: 13 residues. Germline V gene sequence: CDR1 SGHAT, CDR2 FQNNGV.

The V call is TRBV4-1, the J call TRBJ2-1, with D perhaps matching TRBD2 (5 bases). CDR1 MGHRA and CDR2 YSYEKL come from the germline V gene. The CDR3 sequence is 18 residues long. V lost 0 bases, J lost 2 bases, and 17 bases lay in between. CDR3 nucleotides: TGCGCCAGCAGCCAAGATTTGCGCGGGCGACCCCCCTACAATGAGCAGTTCTTC. Its translation is CASSQDLRGRPPYNEQFF.

This chain uses TRBV28 with TRBJ1-3; no definite D call. The J call may be mistaken, given a closer DNA end match to TRBJ2-2. The CDR3 has 13 amino acids. The germline V gene has CDR1 MDHEN and CDR2 SYDVKM. The CDR3 nucleotides are TGTGCCAGCAGCCCGTCTGATGCCGGGGAGCTGTTTTTT. It translates to CASSPSDAGELFF.

The chain is built from TRBV6-5 and TRBJ2-7; 7 bases map to TRBD1. The V gene end was trimmed by 5 bases and the J gene end by 9 bases; junction bases not matched to a gene: 7. CDR1 is MNHEY and CDR2 is SVGAGI in the germline V gene. The CDR3 loop spans 12 amino acids. The CDR3 DNA reads TGTGCCAGCAGTGTCGGGACAGCCGGGCAGTACTTC. This codes for CASSVGTAGQYF.

The J gene is TRBJ1-5, the V gene TRBV5-8; D is unclear. The CDR3 has 14 residues. Trimming removed 0 bases at V and 4 bases at J, with 8 bases between. Germline V lookup: CDR1 SGHTS, CDR2 YDEGEE. In DNA, the CDR3 is TGTGCCAGCAGCTTGGTAGCCAAGAATCAGCCCCAGCATTTT. Its protein is CASSLVAKNQPQHF.